The entry that follows covers one TCR beta chain sequence. Antigen: not known. Trimming removed 6 bases at V and 5 bases at J, with 12 bases between. The CDR3 runs 13 residues. Germline CDR1 reads MNHEY; CDR2 reads SVGAGI. The sample belongs to a study of shared clonotypes between healthy human individuals. Background on the study: Donors consisted of two women and a few men between 18 and 49. CD4 naive and memory got three plates each, CD8 naive two, CD8 memory one.

Libraries were prepared by immunoSEQ multiplex PCR; TCRdb keeps only in-frame clonotypes and omits some of them. The repertoire holds millions of clones, around 94% seen once, with over 0.12% in the top ten. Notes on the study in general: Tissue TCR repertoires likely differ from these blood-only repertoires.

Nashville, Tennessee was home to all donors, who were Caucasian adults. The sample was naive CD4+ T cells sorted from blood. Subset of the sample: CD45RA+ positively selected. This clonotype was sampled from a man aged 18 to 30 in good health. This rearrangement joins TRBV6-5 to TRBJ2-3; D is perhaps TRBD1 (5 bases). CDR3 bases: TGTGCCAGCAGAGAAACAGGCCGAGATACGCAGTATTTT. Protein product: CASRETGRDTQYF.